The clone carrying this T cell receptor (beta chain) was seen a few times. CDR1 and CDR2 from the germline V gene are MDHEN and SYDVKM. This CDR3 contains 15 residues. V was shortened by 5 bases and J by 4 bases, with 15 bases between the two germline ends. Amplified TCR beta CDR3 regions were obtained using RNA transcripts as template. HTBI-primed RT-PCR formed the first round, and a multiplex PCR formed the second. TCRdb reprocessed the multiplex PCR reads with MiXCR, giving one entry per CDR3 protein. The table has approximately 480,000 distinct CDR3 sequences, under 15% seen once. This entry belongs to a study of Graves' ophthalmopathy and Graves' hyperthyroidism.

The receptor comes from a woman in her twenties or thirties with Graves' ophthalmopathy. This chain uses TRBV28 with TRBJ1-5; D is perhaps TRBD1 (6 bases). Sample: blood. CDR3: CASSLVGTMNQPQHF. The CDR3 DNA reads TGTGCCAGCAGTCTGGTAGGGACAATGAATCAGCCCCAGCATTTT.